Each of the 20 T cell receptor beta chains below was sequenced from the same sample in a study of blood T cell repertoires in COVID-19. Libraries were prepared by immunoSEQ multiplex PCR; TCRdb keeps only in-frame clonotypes and omits some of them. The sample gives around 20,000 clones, roughly 87% of which show up once; roughly 8.3% is in the top ten. The sequencing sample was made of peripheral blood. The origin of the receptors is a human donor in a cohort sampled during active COVID-19. The donor label of this sample is uncertain.

This rearrangement joins TRBV18 to TRBJ2-7; TRBD2 matches at 7 bases. V was clipped by 0 bases and J by 3 bases; unmatched bases: 5. Germline-derived CDR1 and CDR2 are KGHSH and LQKENI. The CDR3 covers 15 residues. The CDR3 is CASSPPGGTLYEQYF. The CDR3 nucleotides read TGTGCCAGCTCACCACCGGGGGGGACCCTCTACGAGCAGTACTTC. Together with reference TRBV18 and TRBJ2-7, the CDR3 gives the full variable domain: NAGVMQNPRHLVRRRGQEARLRCSPMKGHSHVYWYRQLPEEGLKFMVYLQKENIIDESGMPKERFSAEFPKEGPSILRIQQVVRGDSAAYFCASSPPGGTLYEQYFGPGTRLTVT.

This clone was seen only a few times. V is TRBV29-1 and J is TRBJ1-2; TRBD1 aligns across 11 bases. CDR1 SQVTM and CDR2 ANQGSEA come from the germline V gene. The CDR3 is 12 residues long. V gave up 6 bases and J gave up 8 bases; unmatched junction bases: 5. CDR3 sequence (DNA): TGCAGCGTCGGACAGGGGGCCTTAGGCTACACCTTC. The encoded protein is CSVGQGALGYTF.

The J gene is TRBJ1-3, the V gene TRBV18; D is perhaps TRBD1 (5 bases). Germline assignment: CDR1 KGHSH and CDR2 LQKENI. The CDR3 spans 15 residues. Between the trimmed V and J ends, which lost 2 bases and 2 bases, there was a span of 10 bases. The CDR3, as DNA: TGTGCCAGCTCACCAAATCAGGGCACTGGAAACACCATATATTTT. Translating gives CASSPNQGTGNTIYF.

The V call is TRBV7-2, the J call TRBJ2-1, with TRBD2 identical over 11 bases. Per the germline V gene, CDR1 is SGHTA and CDR2 is FQGNSA. J gave up 9 bases and V 3 bases, and 7 bases lay outside the gene matches. The CDR3 is made up of 15 amino acids. CDR3 nucleotides: TGTGCCAGCAGCTTCCGGACTAGCGGGTTAGGTGAGCAGTTCTTC. This encodes CASSFRTSGLGEQFF.

This clone is medium-sized by share. The V gene is TRBV2, the J gene TRBJ1-6, with TRBD1 as a possible D gene (6 bases). This CDR3 has 14 amino acids. The ends were cut back, 7 bases at V and 9 bases at J, with 16 bases in the middle. Germline V gene lookup returns CDR1 SNHLY and CDR2 FYNNEI. CDR3 sequence (DNA): TGTGCCAGCACCAAGACAGGCTCGGTTTCACCCCTCCACTTT. Residues: CASTKTGSVSPLHF.

The CDR3 region is CASRHRGEAFF. In DNA, the CDR3 is TGTGCCAGCAGGCACAGGGGCGAAGCTTTCTTT. The chain joins TRBV2 to TRBJ1-1; 7 positions agree with TRBD1. The CDR3 length is 11 residues. CDR1 is SNHLY and CDR2 is FYNNEI in the germline V gene. J was trimmed by 8 bases and V by 6 bases; bases with no gene match: 3.

By proportion, this clone is medium-sized. V is TRBV7-6 and J is TRBJ1-6; D ambiguous. This CDR3 has 14 residues. Germline assignment: CDR1 SGHVS and CDR2 FNYEAQ. Trimming stripped 0 bases from V and 9 bases from J, with 9 bases between. The CDR3 coding sequence is TGTGCCAGCAGCTTAGCGCAGGAGGGTTCACCCCTCCACTTT. It yields the protein CASSLAQEGSPLHF.

The CDR3 sequence is CASSEFVGGISYNEQFF. DNA for the CDR3: TGTGCCAGCAGTGAATTCGTTGGCGGGATTTCCTACAATGAGCAGTTCTTC. The chain recombines TRBV2 with TRBJ2-1, with D possibly being TRBD2 (6 bases). Germline V gene sequence: CDR1 SNHLY, CDR2 FYNNEI. The V end was cut by 2 bases, the J end by 1 base, with 15 bases between. CDR3 size: 17 residues.

This clone has only one observation. The CDR3 DNA sequence: TGTGCCAGCAGCTCACCCGGGACAGCGCTTAATTCACCCCTCCACTTT. It translates to CASSSPGTALNSPLHF. This chain connects TRBV7-2 to TRBJ1-6; 7 bases map to TRBD1. CDR1 SGHTA and CDR2 FQGNSA come from the germline V gene. The CDR3 is 16 amino acids. V was clipped by 4 bases and J by 6 bases; unmatched bases: 9.

This clone was found a few times. The chain has TRBV4-1 and TRBJ1-6; TRBD1 agrees at 9 bases. CDR1 is MGHRA, CDR2 YSYEKL, per germline. J gave up 10 bases and V 1 base, and 8 bases lay outside the gene matches. The CDR3 is 16 residues long. The CDR3 sequence is CASSQGPGQGKSPLHF. The DNA of the CDR3 is TGCGCCAGCAGCCAAGGTCCGGGACAGGGTAAATCACCCCTCCACTTT.

V gene TRBV11-2 combines with J gene TRBJ1-1; D not resolved. Germline V lookup: CDR1 SGHAT, CDR2 FQNNGV. The CDR3 contains 13 residues. V shed 5 bases and J shed 1 base, with 8 bases lying between them. In DNA form, the CDR3 reads TGTGCCAGCAGCCCCCCAGGGAACACTGAAGCTTTCTTT. Protein product: CASSPPGNTEAFF.

V usage is TRBV11-2 and J usage is TRBJ2-1, with D maybe TRBD2 (5 bases). CDR1 is SGHAT and CDR2 is FQNNGV in the germline V gene. The CDR3 runs to 18 residues. V was clipped by 1 base and J by 0 bases, with 16 bases between them. The chain's CDR3 is CASSLGSGGSDSYNEQFF. Written as DNA, the CDR3 is TGTGCCAGCAGCTTAGGGTCGGGCGGGTCTGACTCCTACAATGAGCAGTTCTTC.

The chain carries TRBV2 and TRBJ2-7; no definite D call. The germline V and J ends were trimmed by 9 bases and 4 bases, with 19 bases remaining between them. The CDR3 length is 14 residues. Germline V lookup: CDR1 SNHLY, CDR2 FYNNEI. CDR3 nucleotide sequence: TGTGCCAGTTCCGTAGCTAGGAGAGGATACGAGCAGTACTTC. This translates into CASSVARRGYEQYF.

The genes are TRBV30 and TRBJ2-3; D ambiguous. This CDR3 has 16 residues. V gave up 1 base and J gave up 0 bases, with 14 bases separating them. Germline V gives CDR1 GTSNPN, CDR2 SVGIG (reference sequence). The CDR3 DNA reads TGTGCCTGGAGTGACCCGCGGATCCTTAGCACAGATACGCAGTATTTT. It codes for CAWSDPRILSTDTQYF. The full variable domain, in which reference TRBV30 and TRBJ2-3 provide the parts outside the CDR3, is SQTIHQWPATLVQPVGSPLSLECTVEGTSNPNLYWYRQAAGRGLQLLFYSVGIGQISSEVPQNLSASRPQDRQFILSSKKLLLSDSGFYLCAWSDPRILSTDTQYFGPGTRLTVL.

The chain links TRBV23-1 to TRBJ2-3; 7 nucleotides match TRBD2. TRBV23-1 is flagged as an ORF with uncertain function. There are 15 residues in the CDR3. The junction had 5 bases not matched to a gene; V was cut back by 1 base and J by 4 bases. CDR3 nucleotide sequence: TGCGCCAGCAGTCAATGGGGCGGGAGATCAGATACGCAGTATTTT. It translates to CASSQWGGRSDTQYF.

This chain connects TRBV7-8 to TRBJ2-7; 8 positions match TRBD2. The CDR3 is made up of 16 amino acids. Trimming took 10 bases from V and 6 from J; bases not matched to a gene: 20. From germline, CDR1 is SGHVS and CDR2 FQNEAQ. The CDR3 region has the DNA TGTGCCACTCGCGCGTGGGCCCGGGGGGGTATTGTCGAGCAGTACTTC. Translating it yields CATRAWARGGIVEQYF.

The chain has TRBV7-3 and TRBJ2-1; 13 nucleotides agree with TRBD2. There are 15 residues in the CDR3. CDR1 SGHTA and CDR2 FQGTGA come from the germline V gene. V gave up 5 bases and J gave up 5 bases; unmatched junction bases: 3. The CDR3 DNA reads TGTGCCAGCAGCATTACTAGCGGGAGGGACAATGAGCAGTTCTTC. Translation: CASSITSGRDNEQFF. The full variable domain, with the rest looked up from reference TRBV7-3 and TRBJ2-1, is GAGVSQTPSNKVTEKGKYVELRCDPISGHTALYWYRQSLGQGPEFLIYFQGTGAADDSGLPNDRFFAVRPEGSVSTLKIQRTERGDSAVYLCASSITSGRDNEQFFGPGTRLTVL.

The chain uses TRBV14 and TRBJ2-1, with 7 positions matching TRBD2. CDR1 SGHDN and CDR2 FVKESK come from the germline V gene. Trimming cost V 1 base and J 2 bases; bases outside gene matches: 5. CDR3 size: 16 residues. The CDR3 sequence is CASSQVPGTTYNEQFF. DNA for the CDR3: TGTGCCAGCAGCCAAGTCCCCGGGACTACCTACAATGAGCAGTTCTTC.

Of note for this clone: The sample has other DNA sequences that encode this CDR3 too. The gene calls are TRBV11-2 and TRBJ2-5; D may be TRBD2 (5 bases). There are 14 residues in the CDR3. Germline lookup yields CDR1 SGHAT and CDR2 FQNNGV. Trimming stripped 3 bases from V and 4 bases from J, with 12 bases between. Here the CDR3 DNA reads TGTGCCAGCAGCTTCGATCGAGGGCGAGAGACCCAGTACTTC. As protein: CASSFDRGRETQYF.

This clone was detected a few times. The CDR3 region is CASSLFRGTGNTIYF. The CDR3 DNA reads as TGTGCCAGTAGCCTCTTTCGGGGGACTGGAAACACCATATATTTT. The rearrangement links TRBV19 to TRBJ1-3; D is perhaps TRBD1 (5 bases). Trimming removed 6 bases at V and 2 bases at J, with 14 bases between. This CDR3 is 15 amino acids long. CDR1 and CDR2 from the germline V gene are LNHDA and SQIVND (reference sequence).